Shown below are 30 T cell receptor beta chains from a single sample sequenced in a study of shared clonotypes between healthy human individuals. Using immunoSEQ multiplex PCR, the repertoire was profiled, and TCRdb retains in-frame clones only, with some absent. The data hold around 510,000 clones, with roughly 95% observed a single time. Sequenced: naive CD4+ T cells sorted from blood. The subset is: CD45RA+ positively selected. These TCRs come from a woman aged 25 to 45 in good health.

This sequence joins TRBV6-1 and TRBJ2-7; D is unclear. CDR1 and CDR2 (germline): MNHNS, SASEGT. The length of the CDR3 is 15 residues. Deletions cut 0 bases from V and 0 bases from J, with 9 bases between. The CDR3 reads CASSEALQSSYEQYF. DNA of the CDR3: TGTGCCAGCAGTGAAGCGCTACAGAGCTCCTACGAGCAGTACTTC.

The chain employs TRBV28 and TRBJ2-7, with D perhaps TRBD1 (5 bases). Germline CDR1 reads MDHEN; CDR2 reads SYDVKM. This CDR3 spans 11 amino acids. V was trimmed by 3 bases and J by 10 bases, leaving 10 bases between them. Here the CDR3 DNA reads TGTGCCAGCAGTTTGGGTAGGGGCCAGTACTTC. Protein: CASSLGRGQYF.

The J gene is TRBJ2-7, the V gene TRBV5-1, with 10 bases that match TRBD2. CDR3 length equals 17 residues. After removal of 2 bases from V and 0 bases from J, the junction contained 8 bases not matched to a gene. Looked up from germline, CDR1 is SGHRS and CDR2 is YFSETQ. The CDR3 nucleotides are TGCGCCAGCAGCTTACATACTAGCGGGGATAGCTCCTACGAGCAGTACTTC. Its translation: CASSLHTSGDSSYEQYF. Drawing the rest from reference TRBV5-1 and TRBJ2-7, the complete variable domain is KAGVTQTPRYLIKTRGQQVTLSCSPISGHRSVSWYQQTPGQGLQFLFEYFSETQRNKGNFPGRFSGRQFSNSRSEMNVSTLELGDSALYLCASSLHTSGDSSYEQYFGPGTRLTVT.

This clone showed up just once. Other DNA sequences within the sample encode an identical CDR3. This chain connects TRBV5-1 to TRBJ1-1; D is uncertain. The germline V gene has CDR1 SGHRS and CDR2 YFSETQ. There are 14 residues in the CDR3. V lost 0 bases, J lost 3 bases, and 9 bases lay in between. Here the CDR3 reads CASSLDRGDTEAFF. CDR3 coding DNA: TGCGCCAGCAGCTTGGATCGGGGAGACACTGAAGCTTTCTTT.

On this clone itself: Other DNA sequences of this sample code for an identical CDR3. The chain joins TRBV4-1 to TRBJ2-4; no clear D. Trimming left V 0 bases short and J 0 bases short, with 6 bases between. Per germline, CDR1 MGHRA and CDR2 YSYEKL. The CDR3 is made up of 15 amino acids. For the CDR3, the DNA is TGCGCCAGCAGCCAAGACTGGTTAGCCAAAAACATTCAGTACTTC. Translated, it gives CASSQDWLAKNIQYF.

Turning to this clone: Other DNA variants within this sample encode the same CDR3. The chain couples TRBV2 to TRBJ2-7; D might be TRBD1 (5 bases). There are 13 residues in the CDR3. Germline CDR1 SNHLY, CDR2 FYNNEI. Trimming pared 4 bases from V and 2 bases from J, leaving 9 bases between. CDR3: CASSGQGPYEQYF. In DNA form, the CDR3 reads TGTGCCAGCAGTGGGCAGGGTCCCTACGAGCAGTACTTC.

The chain uses TRBV7-9 and TRBJ2-1; D is uncertain. CDR3 length: 14 amino acids. Trimming removed 2 bases from V and 4 bases from J, with 9 bases in between. Germline-derived CDR1 and CDR2 are SEHNR and FQNEAQ (reference sequence). CDR3 sequence: CASSLMNAYNEQFF. The CDR3 coding sequence is TGTGCCAGCAGCTTAATGAACGCTTACAATGAGCAGTTCTTC.

V gene TRBV5-1 combines with J gene TRBJ1-3; D uncertain. V lost 3 bases to trimming and J lost 0 bases, with 10 bases between them. The germline V gene has CDR1 SGHRS and CDR2 YFSETQ. CDR3 length: 15 amino acids. CDR3 residues: CASSSHMDSGNTIYF. Here the CDR3 DNA reads TGCGCCAGCAGCTCCCACATGGACTCTGGAAACACCATATATTTT.

The chain recombines TRBV11-2 with TRBJ2-7, with a weak D call TRBD1 (5 bases). The CDR3 contains 13 residues. In germline, CDR1 is SGHAT, CDR2 FQNNGV. Trimming removed 6 bases from V and 0 bases from J, with 9 bases in between. The CDR3 loop is CASSVGASYEQYF. The CDR3 DNA is TGTGCCAGCAGTGTTGGGGCCTCCTACGAGCAGTACTTC. The whole variable domain, remainder taken from reference TRBV11-2 and TRBJ2-7, is EAGVAQSPRYKIIEKRQSVAFWCNPISGHATLYWYQQILGQGPKLLIQFQNNGVVDDSQLPKDRFSAERLKGVDSTLKIQPAKLEDSAVYLCASSVGASYEQYFGPGTRLTVT.

Remarks on this clone: The sample holds other DNA sequences that translate to the same CDR3. The chain links TRBV7-9 to TRBJ1-3, with no clear D. Trimming took 3 bases from V and 4 from J, leaving 4 bases between them. Germline CDR1 SEHNR, CDR2 FQNEAQ (reference sequence). The CDR3 consists of 12 residues. CDR3 sequence reads: CASSLGGNTIYF. Written as DNA, the CDR3 is TGTGCCAGCAGCTTGGGGGGAAACACCATATATTTT.

The rearrangement links TRBV6-6 to TRBJ2-7; 9 nucleotides line up with TRBD1. The CDR3 has 12 amino acids. With V trimmed by 7 bases and J by 4 bases, 2 bases remained unmatched. Germline assignment: CDR1 MNHNY and CDR2 SVGAGI (reference sequence). The CDR3 here is CASKDRGYEQYF. The CDR3 coding sequence is TGTGCCAGCAAGGACAGGGGATACGAGCAGTACTTC.

The V gene is TRBV7-9, the J gene TRBJ2-5, with D perhaps matching TRBD1 (6 bases). The J call may be mistaken, given a closer DNA end match to TRBJ2-7. CDR3 length: 17 amino acids. Germline-derived CDR1 and CDR2 are SEHNR and FQNEAQ (reference sequence). CDR3 sequence reads: CASSSSDSLGSPYEQYF. The CDR3, as DNA: TGTGCCAGCAGCTCTTCGGACAGCCTAGGATCGCCCTACGAGCAGTACTTC.

The chain couples TRBV28 to TRBJ1-5; D uncertain. The CDR3 totals 15 residues. Germline CDR1 is MDHEN and CDR2 is SYDVKM. Trimming stripped 6 bases from V and 2 bases from J, with 14 bases between. The CDR3 coding sequence is TGTGCCAGCAGGGTGGCCCGGGGTGGCAATCAGCCCCAGCATTTT. Translated, it gives CASRVARGGNQPQHF.

This clone came up a few times. The J gene is TRBJ2-4, the V gene TRBV4-2; weak D call: TRBD2 (5 bases). Trimming removed 1 base at V and 2 bases at J, with 15 bases between. Germline CDR1 LGHNA, CDR2 YNFKEQ. The CDR3 sequence is 17 residues long. The CDR3 spells CASSQGGQSLTKNIQYF. The CDR3 DNA sequence: TGTGCCAGCAGCCAAGGCGGGCAGTCCCTCACCAAAAACATTCAGTACTTC.

Regarding this clone: Other DNA variants within this sample encode the same CDR3. The chain combines TRBV5-1 with TRBJ2-5, with D unresolved. This CDR3 comprises 12 residues. Germline CDR1 reads SGHRS; CDR2 reads YFSETQ. With 0 bases removed from V and 3 bases from J, the gap between germline ends came to 3 bases. DNA of the CDR3: TGCGCCAGCAGCTTGGCCGAAGAGACCCAGTACTTC. Amino acid sequence: CASSLAEETQYF. Variable domain in full (rest from reference TRBV5-1 and TRBJ2-5): KAGVTQTPRYLIKTRGQQVTLSCSPISGHRSVSWYQQTPGQGLQFLFEYFSETQRNKGNFPGRFSGRQFSNSRSEMNVSTLELGDSALYLCASSLAEETQYFGPGTRLLVL.

The rearrangement links TRBV7-9 to TRBJ2-1; 11 positions agree with TRBD2. V lost 5 bases to trimming and J lost 1 base; unmatched junction nucleotides: 7. Germline V lookup: CDR1 SEHNR, CDR2 FQNEAQ (reference sequence). This CDR3 is 17 amino acids long. CDR3 nucleotide sequence: TGTGCCAGCAGCAATCTTACTAGCGGGAGTTCCTACAATGAGCAGTTCTTC. It is translated as CASSNLTSGSSYNEQFF.

The V gene is TRBV27, the J gene TRBJ1-5; possibly TRBD1 for D (5 bases). This CDR3 comprises 17 residues. Germline V gives CDR1 MNHEY, CDR2 SMNVEV (reference sequence). V was trimmed by 0 bases and J by 1 base, leaving 13 bases between them. The DNA for the CDR3 is TGTGCCAGCAGTTTATCGTCGGGGCGTTGGAGCAATCAGCCCCAGCATTTT. Translated, it gives CASSLSSGRWSNQPQHF.

The CDR3 sequence is CASSSEDRGSRNEQFF. CDR3 DNA sequence: TGTGCCAGCAGCTCAGAGGACAGGGGGTCGCGCAATGAGCAGTTCTTC. The chain has TRBV7-9 and TRBJ2-1; TRBD1 agrees at 10 bases. Germline CDR1 reads SEHNR; CDR2 reads FQNEAQ (reference sequence). The CDR3 covers 16 residues. After removal of 4 bases from V and 6 bases from J, the junction contained 9 bases not matched to a gene.

The chain has TRBV5-8 and TRBJ2-5; unclear D gene. CDR3 length: 13 amino acids. Germline V CDR1 and CDR2: SGHTS, YDEGEE. The V end was cut by 2 bases, the J end by 5 bases, with 10 bases between. DNA of the CDR3: TGTGCCAGCAGCTTATCCTGGTTGGAGACCCAGTACTTC. Amino acid sequence: CASSLSWLETQYF.

Worth noting for this clone: A junction boundary mismatches the germline segment, possibly from a read error. The J gene is TRBJ2-7, the V gene TRBV6-1; D is undetermined. The CDR3 loop spans 11 amino acids. Germline CDR1 is MNHNS and CDR2 is SASEGT. This CDR3 is CASSEVLIRPF. The CDR3 DNA reads TGTGCCAGCAGTGAAGTACTGATACGGCCTTTC.

The genes are TRBV5-1 and TRBJ2-2, with D tentatively TRBD1 or TRBD2 (5 bases each). The CDR3 extends over 15 amino acids. Germline CDR1 is SGHRS and CDR2 is YFSETQ. The germline V and J ends were trimmed by 6 bases and 7 bases, with 19 bases remaining between them. The CDR3: CASTMTRGVGGELFF. The CDR3 DNA sequence: TGCGCCAGCACCATGACAAGGGGAGTTGGCGGGGAGCTGTTTTTT. The full variable domain, in which reference TRBV5-1 and TRBJ2-2 provide the parts outside the CDR3, is KAGVTQTPRYLIKTRGQQVTLSCSPISGHRSVSWYQQTPGQGLQFLFEYFSETQRNKGNFPGRFSGRQFSNSRSEMNVSTLELGDSALYLCASTMTRGVGGELFFGEGSRLTVL.

The rearrangement uses TRBV4-1 and TRBJ1-5, with D hard to call. V lost 0 bases to trimming and J lost 4 bases, with 4 bases between them. In germline, CDR1 is MGHRA, CDR2 YSYEKL. The CDR3 is 13 residues long. DNA for the CDR3: TGCGCCAGCAGCCAAGAAAGGAATCAGCCCCAGCATTTT. Translated: CASSQERNQPQHF.

The J gene is TRBJ2-3, the V gene TRBV4-1, with 7 bases identical to TRBD2. The CDR3 runs to 18 residues. Germline V gene lookup returns CDR1 MGHRA and CDR2 YSYEKL. The trim removed 1 base at V and 2 bases at J, leaving 12 bases unmatched. CDR3 sequence: CASSQVVLAARPTDTQYF. DNA for the CDR3: TGCGCCAGCAGCCAAGTAGTGCTAGCGGCCCGACCCACAGATACGCAGTATTTT.

The V call is TRBV28, the J call TRBJ1-1; weak D call: TRBD1 (6 bases). The CDR3 runs 11 residues. Germline loops: CDR1 MDHEN, CDR2 SYDVKM. With 10 bases removed from V and 5 bases from J, the gap between germline ends came to 11 bases. The CDR3 loop reads CATLDRTEAFF. The DNA of the CDR3 is TGTGCCACACTGGACAGAACTGAAGCTTTCTTT.

The chain links TRBV5-4 to TRBJ2-1; 9 nucleotides align to TRBD2. The CDR3 length is 14 residues. CDR1 is SGHNT and CDR2 is YYREEE in the germline V gene (reference sequence). Losses at the gene ends were 10 bases for V and 3 bases for J; bases not matched to a gene: 8. The CDR3 reads CASELAGNYNEQFF. In nucleotides, the CDR3 is TGTGCCTCCGAGCTAGCGGGGAACTACAATGAGCAGTTCTTC.

The rearrangement joins TRBV5-6 to TRBJ2-1; D might be TRBD1 (6 bases). The CDR3 is made up of 12 amino acids. Germline-derived CDR1 and CDR2 are SGHDT and YYEEEE. Deletions cut 2 bases from V and 9 bases from J, with 9 bases between. CDR3 residues: CASSLGQFEQFF. CDR3 coding DNA: TGTGCCAGCAGCTTAGGACAGTTTGAGCAGTTCTTC.

The V and J genes are TRBV11-2 and TRBJ1-1, with TRBD1 as a possible D gene (5 bases). The V end lost 1 base, the J end lost 0 bases, and 18 bases lay between the germline ends. CDR1 and CDR2 from the germline V gene are SGHAT and FQNNGV. The CDR3 has 18 residues. The CDR3 sequence: CASSLARDVWLMNTEAFF. The CDR3 bases are TGTGCCAGCAGCTTAGCCCGGGACGTATGGCTTATGAACACTGAAGCTTTCTTT.

This clone has just one count. The V call is TRBV7-8, the J call TRBJ1-1; D is unresolved. The ends were cut back, 2 bases at V and 3 bases at J, with 4 bases in the middle. The germline V gene encodes CDR1 SGHVS and CDR2 FQNEAQ. The CDR3 loop spans 12 amino acids. This CDR3 reads CASSLHDTEAFF. Written as DNA, the CDR3 is TGTGCCAGCAGCTTACACGACACTGAAGCTTTCTTT.

J is TRBJ2-1 and V is TRBV18; either TRBD1 or TRBD2 may supply D (5 bases each). Germline lookup yields CDR1 KGHSH and CDR2 LQKENI. With 3 bases removed from V and 7 bases from J, the gap between germline ends came to 19 bases. The CDR3 extends over 16 amino acids. As DNA, the CDR3 is TGTGCCAGCTCACCGATAGAGGGGCAGCGCCTTAATGAGCAGTTCTTC. This encodes CASSPIEGQRLNEQFF.

The rearrangement links TRBV4-2 to TRBJ2-1; 10 positions agree with TRBD2. This CDR3 is built from 15 residues. V shed 4 bases and J 6 bases; nucleotides not matched to a gene: 6. From germline, CDR1 is LGHNA and CDR2 YNFKEQ. The CDR3 region is CASSLAGGFSNEQFF. The DNA for the CDR3 is TGTGCCAGCAGCCTAGCGGGAGGTTTTAGCAATGAGCAGTTCTTC.